This entry describes one TCR beta chain. This entry belongs to a study of blood T cell repertoires in COVID-19. Turning to the study itself: Samples representing acute and convalescent COVID-19 were sourced from the United States, Italy and Spain. Sample material is recorded as cDNA or gDNA derived from T cells, B-cell-depleted T cells, or PBMCs.

Clones were sequenced by immunoSEQ multiplex PCR, and TCRdb holds only the in-frame ones, with some missing. In the table there are about 110,000 clones, 70% to 80% of which are singletons. During active infection, Seattle patients enrolled and were then monitored through disease. The sequencing sample was made of peripheral blood. The clonotype comes from a man older than 75 with COVID-19, enrolled during active disease.

As DNA, the CDR3 is TGTGCCAGCAGCTCGGGTGTGCCCTTCGCCCCCTGGTCCGGGGAGCTGTTTTTT. Its translation: CASSSGVPFAPWSGELFF. The chain uses TRBV11-3 and TRBJ2-2, with no clear D. This CDR3 spans 18 amino acids. V lost 4 bases to trimming and J lost 6 bases, with 24 bases between them. Germline CDR1 SGHNT, CDR2 YENEEA.